What follows are 6 T cell receptor beta chains derived from one specimen sequenced in a study of T cell changes during pregnancy in multiple sclerosis. TCRdb keeps only in-frame clones here, not all; method: immunoSEQ multiplex PCR. The sample holds about 59,000 clones, about 95% seen once. The sequenced sample was CD8+ T cells from peripheral blood mononuclear cells, obtained after pregnancy. The receptors originated from a female donor with multiple sclerosis, enrolled in a pregnancy study.

This chain's CDR3 is CASSLAPGTITYNEQFF. The CDR3 DNA follows: TGTGCCAGCAGCTTAGCGCCCGGGACTATCACCTACAATGAGCAGTTCTTC. This chain links TRBV7-8 with TRBJ2-1, with 7 bases matching TRBD2. The germline gives CDR1 SGHVS, CDR2 FQNEAQ. The V and J ends lost 0 bases and 2 bases, in that order; junction bases with no gene match: 7. The CDR3 spans 17 residues.

The J gene is TRBJ2-7, the V gene TRBV5-1; 12 nucleotides match TRBD2. The V gene end was trimmed by 8 bases and the J gene end by 5 bases; junction bases not matched to a gene: 5. CDR1 and CDR2 from the germline V gene are SGHRS and YFSETQ. CDR3 size: 13 residues. This CDR3 is CARRTSGTHEQYF. CDR3 sequence (DNA): TGCGCCAGAAGGACTAGCGGGACCCACGAGCAGTACTTC. Drawing the rest from reference TRBV5-1 and TRBJ2-7, the complete variable domain is KAGVTQTPRYLIKTRGQQVTLSCSPISGHRSVSWYQQTPGQGLQFLFEYFSETQRNKGNFPGRFSGRQFSNSRSEMNVSTLELGDSALYLCARRTSGTHEQYFGPGTRLTVT.

The V gene is TRBV2, the J gene TRBJ2-1; 7 nucleotides agree with TRBD2. Germline CDR1 SNHLY, CDR2 FYNNEI. The CDR3 has 14 residues. The junction had 6 bases not matched to a gene; V was cut back by 4 bases and J by 6 bases. CDR3 protein: CASSGGEGRNEQFF. DNA for the CDR3: TGTGCCAGCAGTGGGGGGGAGGGCCGCAATGAGCAGTTCTTC.

This chain joins TRBV15 and TRBJ2-2, with 8 bases lining up with TRBD2. CDR1 is LNHNV and CDR2 is YYDKDF in the germline V gene (reference sequence). V trimming: 0 bases; J trimming: 5 bases; junction bases outside the gene matches: 8. The CDR3 loop spans 17 amino acids. CDR3 protein: CATSRDGSGSRTGELFF. The CDR3 region has the DNA TGTGCCACCAGCAGAGATGGGAGCGGGAGTCGTACCGGGGAGCTGTTTTTT.

In this sample, this clone turned up once. The chain uses TRBV19 and TRBJ1-5; no definite D call. CDR1 and CDR2 from the germline V gene are LNHDA and SQIVND (reference sequence). The CDR3 is 15 amino acids. Trimming shortened V by 7 bases and J by 2 bases, and 15 bases separated the two germline ends. CDR3 sequence (DNA): TGTGCCAGTACCCCCGTGAGGGCGGGCAATCAGCCCCAGCATTTT. As protein: CASTPVRAGNQPQHF.

The rearrangement joins TRBV5-5 to TRBJ2-1; possibly TRBD1 for D (5 bases). Germline assignment: CDR1 SGHKS and CDR2 YYEKEE (reference sequence). V was clipped by 4 bases and J by 0 bases, with 14 bases between them. The CDR3 runs 16 residues. CDR3 sequence (DNA): TGTGCCAGCAGCGCCTCAGGGATAACCTCCTACAATGAGCAGTTCTTC. As protein: CASSASGITSYNEQFF.